Below are 27 T cell receptor beta chains sequenced from a single sample in a study of glioma-infiltrating T cells after dendritic cell vaccination. Sequencing used immunoSEQ multiplex PCR; TCRdb keeps in-frame clones, though not all of them. Of 90,000 to 95,000 clones in the sample, roughly four fifths are singletons; the top ten hold over 2%. As to time point: after dendritic cell vaccination, including at tumor progression/relapse. The input for sequencing was blood, taken after dendritic cell vaccination. Every receptor here comes from a human donor with glioblastoma.

The chain couples TRBV9 to TRBJ2-1, with 10 nucleotides matching TRBD1. CDR3 length: 17 residues. Germline CDR1 and CDR2: SGDLS and YYNGEE. J lost 1 base, V lost 3 bases, and 7 bases had no gene match. CDR3 protein: CASSAISGQGSYNEQFF. The CDR3 region has the DNA TGTGCCAGCAGCGCCATCTCGGGACAGGGGTCCTACAATGAGCAGTTCTTC.

This sequence joins TRBV5-1 and TRBJ1-1; 7 bases fit TRBD1. This CDR3 contains 15 residues. Unmatched junction bases numbered 6, after V lost 3 bases and J lost 1 base. CDR1 SGHRS and CDR2 YFSETQ come from the germline V gene. CDR3 loop: CASSSRQGPNTEAFF. Written as DNA, the CDR3 is TGCGCCAGCAGCTCCCGACAGGGACCGAACACTGAAGCTTTCTTT.

CDR3 sequence (DNA): TGTGCCAGCAGCTTAAATGCAGGGGGCTCCTACGAGCAGTACTTC. Translating gives CASSLNAGGSYEQYF. The rearrangement uses TRBV7-2 and TRBJ2-7; 7 bases fit TRBD1. Germline V CDR1 and CDR2: SGHTA, FQGNSA. Trimming at V came to 2 bases and at J to 0 bases, leaving 4 bases not matched to a gene. The CDR3 has 15 residues.

This chain links TRBV6-5 with TRBJ2-4, with D perhaps TRBD2 (5 bases). The ends were cut back, 0 bases at V and 5 bases at J, with 11 bases in the middle. The CDR3 spans 15 residues. CDR1 is MNHEY and CDR2 is SVGAGI in the germline V gene. CDR3 in amino acids: CASSYSVLGQNIQYF. As DNA, the CDR3 is TGTGCCAGCAGTTACTCGGTACTAGGGCAAAACATTCAGTACTTC.

This clone was recorded once. V gene TRBV6-1 combines with J gene TRBJ1-6; 7 bases line up with TRBD1. CDR1 is MNHNS, CDR2 SASEGT, per germline. Trimming cost V 6 bases and J 7 bases; bases outside gene matches: 6. CDR3 size: 14 residues. The CDR3 loop is CASRGGQANSPLHF. The CDR3 DNA reads TGTGCCAGCAGGGGTGGACAGGCAAATTCACCCCTCCACTTT.

CDR3 sequence: CASSPGQGRAPHF. The CDR3 DNA reads as TGTGCCAGTAGCCCAGGACAGGGGAGGGCTCCGCATTTT. J is TRBJ1-5 and V is TRBV19; 9 bases line up with TRBD1. The CDR3 loop spans 13 amino acids. CDR1 LNHDA and CDR2 SQIVND come from the germline V gene (reference sequence). J gave up 15 bases and V 6 bases, and 12 bases lay outside the gene matches.

J is TRBJ2-7 and V is TRBV15; TRBD1 matches 9 bases. Germline V CDR1 and CDR2: LNHNV, YYDKDF (reference sequence). Germline trimming cut 0 bases from V and 3 bases from J; bases unmatched to any gene: 3. This CDR3 spans 15 amino acids. The CDR3 loop is CATSRDLTGGYEQYF. CDR3 sequence (DNA): TGTGCCACCAGCAGAGATCTGACAGGGGGCTACGAGCAGTACTTC.

This chain links TRBV13 with TRBJ2-7, with 8 bases that match TRBD2. CDR1 is PRHDT, CDR2 FYEKMQ, per germline (reference sequence). The CDR3 spans 13 residues. J was trimmed by 3 bases and V by 5 bases; bases with no gene match: 3. CDR3 protein: CASSRSGGYEQYF. Written as DNA, the CDR3 is TGTGCCAGCAGCCGCAGCGGGGGCTACGAGCAGTACTTC.

The gene calls are TRBV7-8 and TRBJ1-4; no clear D. From germline, CDR1 is SGHVS and CDR2 FQNEAQ. The CDR3 sequence is 17 residues long. V shed 1 base and J shed 0 bases, with 12 bases lying between them. The CDR3 nucleotides read TGTGCCAGCAGCTTAGAGGGAGGGATTGCAACTAATGAAAAACTGTTTTTT. Translating it yields CASSLEGGIATNEKLFF.

The chain has TRBV5-1 and TRBJ2-5, with unresolved D. Trimming removed 4 bases from V and 4 bases from J, with 11 bases in between. The V gene's germline CDR1 is SGHRS and CDR2 YFSETQ. There are 13 residues in the CDR3. In DNA form, the CDR3 reads TGCGCCAGCAGCCTGGTCGGAGCAGAGACCCAGTACTTC. The encoded protein is CASSLVGAETQYF.

This clone was seen just once. The chain is built from TRBV6-5 and TRBJ2-3, with no clear D. This CDR3 has 11 amino acids. Germline assignment: CDR1 MNHEY and CDR2 SVGAGI. The V gene lost 8 bases and the J gene lost 8 bases, with 11 bases spanning the gap. For the CDR3, the DNA is TGTGCCAGCGGAGACTTAGGTACGCAGTATTTT. The encoded protein is CASGDLGTQYF.

The chain carries TRBV5-4 and TRBJ2-5, with 11 bases identical to TRBD2. This CDR3 spans 17 amino acids. Germline CDR1 and CDR2: SGHNT and YYREEE (reference sequence). The ends lost 4 bases at V and 5 bases at J; junction bases unmatched: 13. CDR3 in amino acids: CASSPAVAGGPRETQYF. The CDR3 region has the DNA TGTGCCAGCAGCCCGGCGGTAGCGGGAGGGCCTCGGGAGACCCAGTACTTC.

This chain links TRBV10-3 with TRBJ1-2, with no clear D. The CDR3 contains 12 residues. Per germline, CDR1 ENHRY and CDR2 SYGVKD. V was trimmed by 6 bases and J by 2 bases, leaving 7 bases between them. The CDR3 loop is CAIREENYGYTF. In DNA, the CDR3 is TGTGCCATCAGGGAGGAGAACTATGGCTACACCTTC.

In this sample, this clone turned up a few times. This chain connects TRBV6-5 to TRBJ1-1; no reliable D call. The V end lost 5 bases, the J end lost 1 base, and 5 bases lay between the germline ends. The CDR3 is made up of 12 amino acids. The germline V gene has CDR1 MNHEY and CDR2 SVGAGI. For the CDR3, the DNA is TGTGCCAGCAGTGAACAGAACACTGAAGCTTTCTTT. This sequence encodes CASSEQNTEAFF.

The chain employs TRBV18 and TRBJ2-1; 7 nucleotides agree with TRBD1. Looked up from germline, CDR1 is KGHSH and CDR2 is LQKENI. The CDR3 extends over 17 amino acids. The V and J ends lost 5 bases and 5 bases, in that order; junction bases with no gene match: 15. CDR3 nucleotides: TGTGCCAGCTCATCCCAAGGACCCGGGACAGCAAACAATGAGCAGTTCTTC. Its protein product is CASSSQGPGTANNEQFF. The complete variable domain, with remaining parts taken from reference TRBV18 and TRBJ2-1, reads NAGVMQNPRHLVRRRGQEARLRCSPMKGHSHVYWYRQLPEEGLKFMVYLQKENIIDESGMPKERFSAEFPKEGPSILRIQQVVRGDSAAYFCASSSQGPGTANNEQFFGPGTRLTVL.

As to this clone: The same CDR3 can be traced to other DNA sequences in this sample. V gene TRBV5-1 combines with J gene TRBJ1-5; 7 bases align to TRBD1. CDR3 size: 15 residues. The V gene's germline CDR1 is SGHRS and CDR2 YFSETQ. V gave up 0 bases and J gave up 4 bases; unmatched junction bases: 4. CDR3 protein: CASSLGDSLNQPQHF. The CDR3 nucleotides read TGCGCCAGCAGCTTGGGGGACAGTTTGAATCAGCCCCAGCATTTT.

The chain carries TRBV28 and TRBJ2-3, with 9 bases identical to TRBD1. Germline V gene sequence: CDR1 MDHEN, CDR2 SYDVKM. The CDR3 covers 17 residues. Trimming at V came to 5 bases and at J to 6 bases, leaving 15 bases not matched to a gene. The CDR3 DNA reads TGTGCCAGCAGTCAAAACTCCGCGACAGGGGGACGCGATACGCAGTATTTT. It translates to CASSQNSATGGRDTQYF. Full variable domain (missing parts from reference TRBV28 and TRBJ2-3): DVKVTQSSRYLVKRTGEKVFLECVQDMDHENMFWYRQDPGLGLRLIYFSYDVKMKEKGDIPEGYSVSREKKERFSLILESASTNQTSMYLCASSQNSATGGRDTQYFGPGTRLTVL.

Remarks on this clone: No conserved phenylalanine or tryptophan ends this CDR3, so it is likely a read error. The chain couples TRBV7-6 to TRBJ1-5; 8 bases fit TRBD1. The junction had 4 bases not matched to a gene; V was cut back by 5 bases and J by 4 bases. CDR1 and CDR2 (germline): SGHVS, FNYEAQ. The CDR3 loop spans 14 amino acids. The chain's CDR3 is CASSPTGENQPQHL. DNA of the CDR3: TGTGCCAGCAGCCCGACAGGGGAGAATCAGCCCCAGCATCTT.

The chain couples TRBV2 to TRBJ1-4; 8 bases map to TRBD1. In germline, CDR1 is SNHLY, CDR2 FYNNEI. V shed 4 bases and J 7 bases; nucleotides not matched to a gene: 8. The length of the CDR3 is 15 residues. CDR3 coding DNA: TGTGCCAGCAGTGGAGCGACAGGGGTGGGTGAAAAACTGTTTTTT. This gives the protein CASSGATGVGEKLFF.

As DNA, the CDR3 is TGTGCCTGGCGTGAGTGGACACACAACACCAATGAGCAGTTCTTC. Its translation: CAWREWTHNTNEQFF. The rearrangement joins TRBV30 to TRBJ2-1; possibly TRBD1 for D (5 bases). Germline values: CDR1 GTSNPN, CDR2 SVGIG (reference sequence). The ends were cut back, 5 bases at V and 6 bases at J, with 20 bases in the middle. The CDR3 consists of 15 residues.

The chain joins TRBV2 to TRBJ2-2; 15 bases agree with TRBD2. Germline CDR1 SNHLY, CDR2 FYNNEI. This CDR3 region has 17 residues. V lost 6 bases, J lost 7 bases, and 9 bases stayed unmatched. CDR3 amino acids: CASSRGLAGGPGGELFF. The CDR3 DNA follows: TGTGCCAGCAGCCGCGGACTAGCGGGAGGGCCCGGCGGGGAGCTGTTTTTT.

The genes are TRBV5-1 and TRBJ2-1; TRBD2 matches at 11 bases. The CDR3 has 16 amino acids. Germline loops: CDR1 SGHRS, CDR2 YFSETQ. V lost 0 bases, J lost 5 bases, and 4 bases stayed unmatched. CDR3: CASSLGGLAENNEQFF. The DNA of the CDR3 is TGCGCCAGCAGCTTGGGGGGACTAGCGGAGAACAATGAGCAGTTCTTC.

The chain uses TRBV4-1 and TRBJ2-3, with TRBD1 matching over 9 bases. The V gene's germline CDR1 is MGHRA and CDR2 YSYEKL. This CDR3 contains 16 residues. V gave up 2 bases and J gave up 5 bases; unmatched junction bases: 8. This CDR3 reads CASSQPGQGDVDTQYF. As DNA, the CDR3 is TGCGCCAGCAGCCAACCGGGACAGGGTGATGTAGATACGCAGTATTTT.

The chain has TRBV5-6 and TRBJ2-2; D might be TRBD1 (6 bases). Germline CDR1 reads SGHDT; CDR2 reads YYEEEE. V lost 4 bases and J lost 0, with 19 bases in between. The CDR3 has 18 amino acids. The CDR3 nucleotides are TGTGCCAGCAGCGCGCTCAGGGGAAGAACGTCGAACACCGGGGAGCTGTTTTTT. Protein: CASSALRGRTSNTGELFF.

This rearrangement joins TRBV11-2 to TRBJ1-1; 7 bases match TRBD1. The CDR3 consists of 15 residues. The V gene end was trimmed by 5 bases and the J gene end by 1 base; junction bases not matched to a gene: 7. CDR1 and CDR2 (germline): SGHAT, FQNNGV. Here the CDR3 reads CASSPKRDRNTEAFF. The CDR3, as DNA: TGTGCCAGCAGCCCAAAACGGGACAGGAACACTGAAGCTTTCTTT.

Of note for this clone: This sample includes further DNA sequences coding for the same CDR3. The chain couples TRBV5-1 to TRBJ2-7; 11 nucleotides agree with TRBD1. CDR3 length equals 14 residues. The germline V gene has CDR1 SGHRS and CDR2 YFSETQ. Germline trimming cut 2 bases from V and 4 bases from J; bases unmatched to any gene: 2. CDR3 coding DNA: TGCGCCAGCAGCTTAGGGACAGGGGGATACGAGCAGTACTTC. Translating gives CASSLGTGGYEQYF.

The V and J genes are TRBV10-1 and TRBJ2-7; 8 nucleotides line up with TRBD2. The CDR3 loop spans 16 amino acids. With V trimmed by 2 bases and J by 2 bases, 8 bases remained unmatched. From germline, CDR1 is WNHNN and CDR2 SYGVQD (reference sequence). This CDR3 reads CASSENKAGEPYEQYV. DNA for the CDR3: TGCGCCAGCAGTGAGAATAAAGCGGGAGAACCCTACGAGCAGTACGTC.